The clone carrying this T cell receptor beta chain was picked up many times. Using its own MiXCR run on the 5' RACE reads, TCRdb lists one record per CDR3 protein. Here the sample spans tens of thousands of distinct CDR3 sequences, 13% being singletons. The entry originates in a study of early T cells in non-severe SARS-CoV-2 infection. Overall study: The authors sequenced bulk RNA from unsorted whole blood, leaving chains unpaired.

The V gene's germline CDR1 is KGHDR and CDR2 SFDVKD. Trimming pared 2 bases from V and 8 bases from J, leaving 12 bases between. The CDR3 is 14 residues long. The clonotype originates from an adult who was a healthcare worker with PCR-confirmed SARS-CoV-2 infection or an uninfected control (not recorded which). Sequencing used whole blood. This chain connects TRBV24-1 to TRBJ2-1, with D possibly being TRBD1 or TRBD2 (5 bases each). CDR3 nucleotide sequence: TGTGCCACCAGTGATTGGCTGAGAGGGGATGAGCAGTTCTTC. It codes for CATSDWLRGDEQFF.